This is a list of T cell receptor beta chains from one sample in a study of T cell responses to AZD1222 COVID-19 vaccine. TCRdb's copy holds only in-frame clones and misses some; the assay was immunoSEQ multiplex PCR. The data show approximately 160,000 clones, 90% to 95% seen once. Here the sequenced sample was peripheral blood, taken on day 0 of AZD1222 vaccination. The source is an adult in good health. Both conserved end residues are part of each CDR3. Fields, in order: J gene, D gene, V gene, clone size, CDR3 protein, CDR3 DNA. The D gene is left open where the match is weak. Part of the rows lack a size; the others show once, few, many or a class for expanded clones.

TRBJ1-2 TRBD1 TRBV29-1 . CSVELLISGQGVYGYTF TGCAGCGTTGAACTTCTGATATCGGGACAGGGAGTATATGGCTACACCTTC
TRBJ1-2 . TRBV7-2 . CASSLENLGGYGYTF TGTGCCAGCAGCTTAGAGAACCTCGGGGGTTATGGCTACACCTTC
TRBJ1-3 TRBD1 TRBV6-5 . CASSRTGVGNTIYF TGTGCCAGCAGTCGGACAGGGGTCGGAAACACCATATATTTT
TRBJ1-1 . TRBV14 . CASSPRRGGGGTEAFF TGTGCCAGCAGCCCACGACGGGGGGGCGGAGGCACTGAAGCTTTCTTT
TRBJ2-2 TRBD2 TRBV5-1 . CASSFSGGAGTGELFF TGCGCCAGCAGCTTTAGCGGGGGGGCCGGTACCGGGGAGCTGTTTTTT
TRBJ1-4 . TRBV4-1 . CASSQAPIGSTNEKLFF TGCGCCAGCAGCCAGGCACCGATCGGTAGCACTAATGAAAAACTGTTTTTT
TRBJ2-1 . TRBV5-8 . CASSAGPTYNEQFF TGTGCCAGCAGCGCTGGCCCTACTTACAATGAGCAGTTCTTC
TRBJ2-7 . TRBV5-1 . CASSPAGQYSYEQYF TGCGCCAGCAGCCCGGCGGGACAATACTCCTACGAGCAGTACTTC
TRBJ2-3 TRBD1 TRBV5-4 . CASSTGGLKSTDTQYF TGTGCCAGCAGCACAGGGGGCCTAAAGAGCACAGATACGCAGTATTTT
TRBJ1-4 . TRBV7-2 . CASSRTVSLEKLFF TGTGCCAGCAGCCGGACAGTATCTCTTGAAAAACTGTTTTTT
TRBJ2-1 . TRBV6-6 . CASGRDEQFF TGTGCCAGCGGACGTGATGAGCAGTTCTTC
TRBJ1-6 . TRBV27 . CASSAAYNSPLHF TGTGCCAGCAGTGCAGCATATAATTCACCCCTCCACTTT
TRBJ2-7 TRBD1 TRBV2 . CASSKSDRVRGQYF TGTGCCAGCAGTAAATCGGACAGGGTCCGGGGGCAGTACTTC
TRBJ2-3 . TRBV11-3 . CASSLGGKNTDTQYF TGTGCCAGCAGCTTAGGTGGGAAGAACACAGATACGCAGTATTTT
TRBJ2-5 . TRBV28 . CASSFSETQYF TGTGCCAGCAGTTTCTCAGAGACCCAGTACTTC
TRBJ2-5 . TRBV5-8 . CASSLGFVKETQYF TGTGCCAGCAGCTTGGGCTTTGTCAAGGAGACCCAGTACTTC
TRBJ1-1 . TRBV23-1 . CASSQSRGAENTEAFF TGCGCCAGCAGTCAATCGCGGGGGGCGGAGAACACTGAAGCTTTCTTT
TRBJ2-2 TRBD1 TRBV4-2 . CASSQGWSGGAGELFF TGTGCCAGCAGCCAAGGTTGGTCAGGGGGCGCCGGGGAGCTGTTTTTT
TRBJ1-5 . TRBV30 . CAWDTQGSQPQHF TGTGCCTGGGACACACAGGGATCCCAGCCCCAGCATTTT
TRBJ1-1 TRBD1 TRBV30 . CAWSPTGTGKAFF TGTGCCTGGAGTCCAACGGGGACAGGGAAAGCTTTCTTT
TRBJ2-3 TRBD1 TRBV5-1 once CASSPDAGGMSTDTQYF TGCGCCAGCAGCCCGGATGCAGGGGGCATGAGCACAGATACGCAGTATTTT
TRBJ1-1 . TRBV16 . CASSQNLSPAEAFF TGTGCCAGCAGCCAAAATCTTAGTCCCGCTGAAGCTTTCTTT
TRBJ1-2 . TRBV3-1/TRBV3-2 . CASSQGARESYGYTF TGTGCCAGCAGCCAAGGGGCAAGGGAGAGCTATGGCTACACCTTC
TRBJ1-1 . TRBV15 . CATSRDSVRSREAFF TGTGCCACCAGCAGAGATTCAGTACGGAGCAGAGAAGCTTTCTTT
TRBJ2-2 . TRBV28 . CASTRPLGRTDTGELFF TGTGCCAGCACACGTCCCCTGGGGCGGACCGACACCGGGGAGCTGTTTTTT
TRBJ1-5 . TRBV5-6 once CASSLAGFSNQPQHF TGTGCCAGCAGCTTGGCTGGATTTAGCAATCAGCCCCAGCATTTT
TRBJ1-1 TRBD1 TRBV27 . CASSRKTGGIAEAFF TGTGCCAGCAGTAGAAAGACAGGGGGCATCGCTGAAGCTTTCTTT
TRBJ2-5 TRBD1 TRBV4-1 . CASSQDGTGGLTQYF TGCGCCAGCAGCCAAGACGGGACAGGGGGCCTGACCCAGTACTTC
TRBJ1-1 . TRBV27 . CASSLAGTLLNTEAFF TGTGCCAGCAGTTTAGCCGGGACACTTTTGAACACTGAAGCTTTCTTT
TRBJ2-5 . TRBV4-1 . CASSQGPTLGETQYF TGCGCCAGCAGCCAAGGTCCGACGCTAGGAGAGACCCAGTACTTC
TRBJ1-2 . TRBV5-1 few CASSLFTGNGYTF TGCGCCAGCAGCTTATTTACAGGGAATGGCTACACCTTC
TRBJ1-2 . TRBV12-3/TRBV12-4 . CASSIYNYGYTF TGTGCCAGCAGCATATATAACTATGGCTACACCTTC
TRBJ1-2 . TRBV30 . CAWTGGNYGYTF TGTGCCTGGACCGGGGGGAACTATGGCTACACCTTC
TRBJ1-5 TRBD1 TRBV19 . CASSPGTGRQPQHF TGTGCCAGTAGTCCCGGGACAGGGAGGCAGCCCCAGCATTTT
TRBJ1-6 . TRBV5-6 once CASSQLGGSYNSPLHF TGTGCCAGCAGCCAACTGGGGGGCTCCTATAATTCACCCCTCCACTTT
TRBJ1-2 TRBD1 TRBV10-3 . CAITPDRGLGYTF TGTGCCATCACCCCAGACAGGGGGCTTGGCTACACCTTC
TRBJ1-2 . TRBV5-4 . CASSLAAGYTF TGTGCCAGCAGCTTGGCGGCCGGCTACACCTTC
TRBJ2-7 TRBD2 TRBV27 . CASSTGGLKQYF TGTGCCAGCAGTACGGGGGGGCTTAAGCAGTACTTC